The sequence of this TCR beta chain was determined in a study of blood T cell repertoires in COVID-19. Looking at the study overall: The United States, Italy and Spain provided the acute and convalescent COVID-19 samples. T cells, B-cell-depleted T cells, or PBMCs provided the cDNA or gDNA that served as material.

As processed by the authors: Estimation of nucleated cell counts relied on the amplification of reference gene primers. Repertoires were generated with immunoSEQ multiplex PCR, while TCRdb's copy carries only in-frame clones and drops some. D and trimming were read from the DNA, whereas the V and J calls and clone size are those reported in that table. The table lists about 120,000 clones, over 75% of them singletons. This CDR3 contains 19 residues. V shed 0 bases and J 3 bases; nucleotides not matched to a gene: 14. Germline V gives CDR1 SGDLS, CDR2 YYNGEE. The sample consisted of peripheral blood. This sequence was found in an elderly man with acute or convalescent COVID-19. This sequence joins TRBV9 and TRBJ2-7, with TRBD2 matching 11 bases. The CDR3 DNA is TGTGCCAGCAGCGTAGCTCCCCCCCTAGCGGGAGGAAAATTCTACGAGCAGTACTTC. Protein: CASSVAPPLAGGKFYEQYF.